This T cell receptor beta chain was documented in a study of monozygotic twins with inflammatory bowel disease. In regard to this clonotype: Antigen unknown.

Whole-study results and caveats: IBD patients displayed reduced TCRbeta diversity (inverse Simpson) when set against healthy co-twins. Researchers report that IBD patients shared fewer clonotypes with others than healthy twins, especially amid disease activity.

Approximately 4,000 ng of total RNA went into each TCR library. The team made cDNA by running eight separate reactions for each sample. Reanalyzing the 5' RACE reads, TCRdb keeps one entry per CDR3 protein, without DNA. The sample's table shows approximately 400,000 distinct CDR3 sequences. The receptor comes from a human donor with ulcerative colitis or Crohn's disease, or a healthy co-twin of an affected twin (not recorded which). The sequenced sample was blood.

The CDR3 is CASSQAGRGGHRNIQYF. The chain links TRBV3-1 to TRBJ2-4; absent DNA, TCRdb's TRBD2 call cannot be checked. CDR1 and CDR2 (germline): LGHDT, YNNKEL (reference sequence). This CDR3 spans 17 amino acids.